The 5 T cell receptor beta chains below were found in one sample sequenced in a study of shared clonotypes between healthy human individuals. The method was immunoSEQ multiplex PCR; TCRdb's version includes in-frame clones alone and lacks a portion of them. Altogether about 1.1 million clones are present, 70% to 80% being singletons, with the ten largest covering about 0.52%. Sequenced material: memory CD4+ T cells from PBMCs. Regarding subset: CD45RA-negative fraction. These receptors all stem from a man aged 18 to 35 in good health. Some clones in this sample may be carry-over from other donors' samples.

V is TRBV28 and J is TRBJ1-5; D remains unclear. The V end was cut by 6 bases, the J end by 4 bases, with 4 bases between. The CDR3 has 11 amino acids. Germline CDR1 is MDHEN and CDR2 is SYDVKM. Here the CDR3 DNA reads TGTGCCAGCAGAACTAATCAGCCCCAGCATTTT. It yields the protein CASRTNQPQHF.

This clone was seen ten or more times. The chain is built from TRBV19 and TRBJ2-7; 9 bases match TRBD1. Germline V lookup: CDR1 LNHDA, CDR2 SQIVND (reference sequence). After removal of 4 bases from V and 4 bases from J, the junction contained 8 bases not matched to a gene. The CDR3 totals 15 residues. The CDR3 nucleotides are TGTGCCAGTAGTACCGGGACAGGGAGGAGGTACGAGCAGTACTTC. Translating it yields CASSTGTGRRYEQYF.

About this clone itself: At one boundary the junction diverges from the germline segment, which might be a read error. The chain links TRBV6-5 to TRBJ2-5; D remains unclear. CDR1 is MNHEY and CDR2 is SVGAGI in the germline V gene. This CDR3 spans 13 amino acids. In nucleotides, the CDR3 is TGTGCCAGCAGAAGACAAGTCCAAGAGGCCCAGTACTTC. Residues: CASRRQVQEAQYF.

The CDR3 nucleotides are TGTGCCAGCAGGCCGACAGGGGTCTATGGCTACACCTTC. Its translation: CASRPTGVYGYTF. This rearrangement joins TRBV7-9 to TRBJ1-2; TRBD1 agrees at 8 bases. CDR1 is SEHNR and CDR2 is FQNEAQ in the germline V gene (reference sequence). This CDR3 is built from 13 residues. V lost 6 bases, J lost 4 bases, and 4 bases stayed unmatched.

V gene TRBV4-1 combines with J gene TRBJ2-7; 12 positions agree with TRBD2. This CDR3 is 18 amino acids long. Germline-derived CDR1 and CDR2 are MGHRA and YSYEKL. J was trimmed by 4 bases and V by 4 bases; bases with no gene match: 14. CDR3 amino acids: CASSPLLTSGRSAYEQYF. In DNA form, the CDR3 reads TGCGCCAGCAGCCCCTTACTAACTAGCGGGAGGTCCGCATACGAGCAGTACTTC.